These T cell receptor beta chains were read from a single sample in a study of metastatic and nonmetastatic thyroid tumors. Using MiXCR, TCRdb reanalyzed the PCR reads. The data hold about 28,000 clones, with 20% observed a single time. The specimen was blood. Receptors were obtained from a female donor with papillary thyroid cancer or a benign thyroid nodule (not recorded which). Some clones in this sample may be carry-over from other donors' samples. The CDR3 runs from the conserved cysteine through the conserved F or W. A D gene is named only where the DNA matches it firmly. For some rows the clone size is stated as once, few or many, or as a class when expanded; others skip it.

V	J	D	size	DNA	CDR3
TRBV6-4	TRBJ2-3	TRBD2	many	TGTGCCAGCAGACCCGCGGTTGTTCTGGGGCTAGCGGGTCGCACAGATACGCAGTATTTT	CASRPAVVLGLAGRTDTQYF
TRBV5-1	TRBJ1-6	TRBD1	-	TGCGCCAGCAGCTTGGGTCAGGGGGTCGACAATTCACCCCTCCACTTT	CASSLGQGVDNSPLHF
TRBV6-1	TRBJ2-1	-	medium-sized	TGTGCCAGCAGTGAAAGTCGAGGGCTCATCAGGGAGCAGTTCTTC	CASSESRGLIREQFF
TRBV6-2/TRBV6-3	TRBJ2-7	-	medium-sized	TGTGCCAGCAGTAACATACAGGGTAGTAATGACGAGCAGTACTTC	CASSNIQGSNDEQYF
TRBV27	TRBJ2-2	-	-	TGTGCCAGCAGTCAGGGTTTTCTTATCGGGGAGCTGTTTTTT	CASSQGFLIGELFF
TRBV20-1	TRBJ1-6	-	many	TGCAGTGCTAGGCAGGGGTCCTCACCCCTCCACTTT	CSARQGSSPLHF
TRBV28	TRBJ2-5	-	medium-sized	TGTGCCGCTTCAGGGGATCTCCAAGAGACCCAGTACTTC	CAASGDLQETQYF
TRBV7-8	TRBJ1-6	-	-	TGTGCCAGCAGCTTTTCGGACGCACTTGGGGGTTCACCCCTCCACTTT	CASSFSDALGGSPLHF
TRBV11-2	TRBJ2-2	TRBD2	many	TGTGCCAGCACCCCGGGGGGGAGGGGTTCGACCGGGGAGCTGTTTTTT	CASTPGGRGSTGELFF
TRBV20-1	TRBJ2-5	TRBD2	many	TGCAGTGCTAGAGACTCTAGGGCTAGCGGGGCTGAGACCCAGTACTTC	CSARDSRASGAETQYF
TRBV20-1	TRBJ1-1	TRBD1	-	TGCAGTGCTAGAGAGACGGGACAGGGGGCCAAGGGAGCTTTCTTT	CSARETGQGAKGAFF
TRBV27	TRBJ2-7	-	medium-sized	TGTGCCAGCAGTTTATCCGGGGGTTCGGGTGAGCAGTACTTC	CASSLSGGSGEQYF
TRBV28	TRBJ2-6	TRBD1	few	TGTGCCAGCAGGGCCGGGACAGGGGTCGGGGCCAACGTCCTGACTTTC	CASRAGTGVGANVLTF
TRBV4-1	TRBJ2-4	-	few	TGCGCCAGCAGCCAAGAAGGGGTTCACCGAAACATTCAGTACTTC	CASSQEGVHRNIQYF
TRBV27	TRBJ2-1	-	-	TGTGCCAGCAGTTTATCGTGGGACCTCTCCTACAATGAGCAGTTCTTC	CASSLSWDLSYNEQFF
TRBV5-1	TRBJ2-3	-	-	TGCGCCAGCAGCTTGGAGTCTGGGCTTAGCACAGATACGCAGTATTTT	CASSLESGLSTDTQYF
TRBV14	TRBJ2-7	-	-	TGTGCCAGCAGTTTCGGACCGATCTCCTACGAGCAGTACTTC	CASSFGPISYEQYF
TRBV4-1	TRBJ1-2	TRBD1	-	TGCGCCAGCAACCCAGAGACGACAGGGCTTTATGGCTACACCTTC	CASNPETTGLYGYTF
TRBV6-1	TRBJ2-3	-	medium-sized	TGTGCCAGCAGTAAGCACGGGACTCCCGGCACAGATACGCAGTATTTT	CASSKHGTPGTDTQYF
TRBV20-1	TRBJ2-1	-	-	TGCAGTGCCTCGGACTCCTCCTACAATGAGCAGTTCTTC	CSASDSSYNEQFF
TRBV5-1	TRBJ2-5	TRBD1	many	TGCGCCAGCAGCTTGGTTGGGACAGGGAGGGAGACCCAGTACTTC	CASSLVGTGRETQYF
TRBV7-2	TRBJ1-5	-	many	TGTGCCAGCAGCATAGAAATGAATCAGCCCCAGCATTTT	CASSIEMNQPQHF